Listed below are T cell receptor beta chains from one sample, sequenced in a study of cytomegalovirus exposure and HLA in healthy donors. Clones were sequenced by immunoSEQ multiplex PCR, and TCRdb holds only the in-frame ones, with some missing. This sample's clone table lists roughly 77,000 clones. The specimen was PBMCs. The receptors originated from a man aged 30 to 39 in good health and CMV-seronegative. CDR3s include the opening cysteine and the closing phenylalanine or tryptophan. D genes are given only for firm matches.

TRBJ1-2 | TRBD1 | 13 | TRBV27 | CATRGRADYGYTF | TGTGCCACCAGGGGGAGGGCCGACTATGGCTACACCTTC
TRBJ2-1 | NA | 13 | TRBV18 | CASSPPRGNEQFF | TGTGCCAGCTCACCACCGCGTGGCAATGAGCAGTTCTTC
TRBJ1-2 | NA | 13 | TRBV7-9 | CASSLGGSYGYTF | TGTGCCAGCAGCTTAGGCGGGTCCTATGGCTACACCTTC
TRBJ1-2 | TRBD1 | 15 | TRBV5-4 | CASSTWDRDSYGYTF | TGTGCCAGCAGCACTTGGGACAGGGATAGCTATGGCTACACCTTC
TRBJ2-2 | NA | 14 | TRBV5-1 | CASRQTENTGELFF | TGCGCCAGCAGACAGACAGAAAACACCGGGGAGCTGTTTTTT
TRBJ2-3 | NA | 16 | TRBV9 | CASSVERQTSTDTQYF | TGTGCCAGCAGCGTAGAACGTCAGACTAGCACAGATACGCAGTATTTT
TRBJ2-1 | NA | 17 | TRBV6-4 | CASSDSGPTSSYNEQFF | TGTGCCAGCAGTGACTCGGGGCCCACCAGCTCCTACAATGAGCAGTTCTTC
TRBJ1-1 | TRBD1 | 13 | TRBV15 | CATSTGVNTEAFF | TGTGCCACCAGTACAGGGGTAAACACTGAAGCTTTCTTT
TRBJ2-7 | NA | 13 | TRBV5-1 | CASSKTIPYEQYF | TGCGCCAGCAGCAAGACTATACCCTACGAGCAGTACTTC
TRBJ2-3 | NA | 14 | TRBV18 | CASSPIDSSDTQYF | TGTGCCAGCTCACCTATAGACTCCTCAGATACGCAGTATTTT
TRBJ1-4 | NA | 15 | TRBV11-3 | CASSLDGSTNEKLFF | TGTGCCAGCAGCTTAGATGGCTCAACTAATGAAAAACTGTTTTTT
TRBJ1-1 | TRBD1 | 14 | TRBV19 | CASNPGQGVLEAFF | TGTGCCAGTAACCCGGGACAGGGGGTTCTTGAAGCTTTCTTT
TRBJ2-7 | NA | 16 | TRBV5-6 | CASSLGSNREPYEQYF | TGTGCCAGCAGCTTGGGATCTAACAGGGAACCCTACGAGCAGTACTTC
TRBJ2-7 | NA | 15 | TRBV6-1 | CASSLGRDFTYEQYF | TGTGCCAGCAGTCTCGGTAGGGACTTCACCTACGAGCAGTACTTC
TRBJ1-2 | NA | 14 | TRBV5-1 | CASSLVARAEGYTF | TGCGCCAGCAGCTTGGTGGCCAGGGCGGAAGGCTACACCTTC
TRBJ1-2 | NA | 13 | TRBV6-6 | CASRPGLNTGYTF | TGTGCCAGCAGGCCCGGACTAAATACGGGCTACACCTTC
TRBJ1-1 | NA | 15 | TRBV18 | CASSPPAGAITEAFF | TGTGCCAGCTCACCCCCCGCGGGGGCCATCACTGAAGCTTTCTTT
TRBJ2-7 | NA | 13 | TRBV5-1 | CASSQIPSYEQYF | TGCGCCAGCAGCCAGATCCCATCCTACGAGCAGTACTTC
TRBJ1-1 | NA | 17 | TRBV5-1 | CASSIYGPGATNTEAFF | TGCGCCAGCTCTATTTACGGGCCAGGGGCGACTAACACTGAAGCTTTCTTT
TRBJ1-4 | NA | 15 | TRBV4-2 | CASSHERGGGEKLFF | TGTGCCAGCAGCCACGAACGGGGAGGAGGTGAAAAACTGTTTTTT
TRBJ1-2 | NA | 11 | TRBV20-1 | CSAGQTYGYTF | TGCAGTGCCGGACAGACCTATGGCTACACCTTC
TRBJ2-4 | TRBD1 | 13 | TRBV11-3 | CASSSDRENIQYF | TGTGCCAGCAGCTCCGACAGGGAAAACATTCAGTACTTC
TRBJ2-3 | TRBD2 | 15 | TRBV7-2 | CASSYRLAGSDTQYF | TGTGCCAGCAGCTACCGACTAGCGGGATCCGATACGCAGTATTTT
TRBJ1-5 | NA | 14 | TRBV19 | CASSTHPTDQPQHF | TGTGCCAGTAGTACCCATCCAACAGATCAGCCCCAGCATTTT
TRBJ2-5 | NA | 16 | TRBV27 | CASSLSPGTPLRTQYF | TGTGCCAGCAGTTTATCGCCCGGGACACCCTTAAGGACCCAGTACTTC
TRBJ1-2 | NA | 14 | TRBV2 | CASSDGQRYYGYTF | TGTGCCAGCAGTGACGGTCAGCGTTACTATGGCTACACCTTC
TRBJ2-7 | TRBD1 | 15 | TRBV11-2 | CASRHDRGRAYEQYF | TGTGCCAGCAGACACGACAGGGGGCGCGCCTACGAGCAGTACTTC
TRBJ2-5 | TRBD2 | 15 | TRBV4-1 | CASSGRTSGRETQYF | TGCGCCAGCAGCGGGCGGACTAGCGGGAGAGAGACCCAGTACTTC